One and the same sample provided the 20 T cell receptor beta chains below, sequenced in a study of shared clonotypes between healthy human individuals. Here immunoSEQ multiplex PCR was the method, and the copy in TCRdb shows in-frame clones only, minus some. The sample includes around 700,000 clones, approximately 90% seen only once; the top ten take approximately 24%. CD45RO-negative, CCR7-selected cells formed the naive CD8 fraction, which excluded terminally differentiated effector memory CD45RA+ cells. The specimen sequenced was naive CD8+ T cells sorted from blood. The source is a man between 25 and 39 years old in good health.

This CDR3 is CASYDGSNQPQHF. CDR3 bases: TGTGCCAGTTATGACGGCAGCAATCAGCCCCAGCATTTT. The rearrangement uses TRBV19 and TRBJ1-5; D remains unclear. Germline V lookup: CDR1 LNHDA, CDR2 SQIVND (reference sequence). This CDR3 is 13 amino acids long. Trimming shortened V by 8 bases and J by 1 base, and 9 bases separated the two germline ends.

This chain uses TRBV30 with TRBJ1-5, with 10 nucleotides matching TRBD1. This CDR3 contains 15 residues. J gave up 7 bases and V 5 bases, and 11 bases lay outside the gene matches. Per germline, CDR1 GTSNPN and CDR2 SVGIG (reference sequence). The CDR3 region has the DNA TGTGCCTGGGCCCGGGACAGGGGCGCTAGGCAGCCCCAGCATTTT. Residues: CAWARDRGARQPQHF.

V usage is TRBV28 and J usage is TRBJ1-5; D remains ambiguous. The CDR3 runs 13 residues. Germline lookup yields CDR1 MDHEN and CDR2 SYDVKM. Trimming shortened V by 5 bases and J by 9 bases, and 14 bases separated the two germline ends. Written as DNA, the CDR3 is TGTGCCAGCAGTCAGTTAGGCGGCCGGCCCCAGCATTTT. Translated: CASSQLGGRPQHF.

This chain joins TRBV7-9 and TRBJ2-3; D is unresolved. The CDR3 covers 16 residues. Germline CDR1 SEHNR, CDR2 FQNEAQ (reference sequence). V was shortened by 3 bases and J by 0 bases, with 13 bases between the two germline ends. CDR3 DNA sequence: TGTGCCAGCAGCTTTAGCCCCATTTCTAGCACAGATACGCAGTATTTT. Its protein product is CASSFSPISSTDTQYF. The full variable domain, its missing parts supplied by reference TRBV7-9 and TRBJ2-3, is DTGVSQNPRHKITKRGQNVTFRCDPISEHNRLYWYRQTLGQGPEFLTYFQNEAQLEKSRLLSDRFSAERPKGSFSTLEIQRTEQGDSAMYLCASSFSPISSTDTQYFGPGTRLTVL.

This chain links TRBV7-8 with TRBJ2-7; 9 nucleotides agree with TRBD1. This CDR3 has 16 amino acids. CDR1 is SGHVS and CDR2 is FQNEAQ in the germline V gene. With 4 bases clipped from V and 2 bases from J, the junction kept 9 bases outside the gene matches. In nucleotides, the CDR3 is TGTGCCAGCAGCTCCCCTCGCGGGACAGGGACCTACGAGCAGTACTTC. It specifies CASSSPRGTGTYEQYF.

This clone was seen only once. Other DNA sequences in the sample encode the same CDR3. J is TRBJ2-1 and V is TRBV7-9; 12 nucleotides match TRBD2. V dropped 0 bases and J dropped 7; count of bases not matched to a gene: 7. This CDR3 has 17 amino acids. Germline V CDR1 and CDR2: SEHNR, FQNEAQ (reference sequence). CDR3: CASSLALAGGPGNEQFF. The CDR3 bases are TGTGCCAGCAGCTTAGCTCTAGCGGGAGGGCCGGGGAATGAGCAGTTCTTC.

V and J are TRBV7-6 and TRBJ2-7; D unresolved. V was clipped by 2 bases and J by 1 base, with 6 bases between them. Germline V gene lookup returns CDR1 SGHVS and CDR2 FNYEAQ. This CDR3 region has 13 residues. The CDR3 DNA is TGTGCCAGCAGCTTATCTGAGTCCTACGAGCAGTACTTC. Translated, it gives CASSLSESYEQYF. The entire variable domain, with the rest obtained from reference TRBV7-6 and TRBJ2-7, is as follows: GAGVSQSPRYKVTKRGQDVALRCDPISGHVSLYWYRQALGQGPEFLTYFNYEAQQDKSGLPNDRFSAERPEGSISTLTIQRTEQRDSAMYRCASSLSESYEQYFGPGTRLTVT.

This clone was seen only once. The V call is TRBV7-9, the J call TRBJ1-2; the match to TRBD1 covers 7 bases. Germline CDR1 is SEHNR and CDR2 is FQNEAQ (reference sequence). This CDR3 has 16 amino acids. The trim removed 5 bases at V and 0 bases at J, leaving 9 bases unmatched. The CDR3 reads CASSGSTGVPNYGYTF. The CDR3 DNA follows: TGTGCCAGCAGCGGCAGTACAGGGGTCCCTAACTATGGCTACACCTTC.

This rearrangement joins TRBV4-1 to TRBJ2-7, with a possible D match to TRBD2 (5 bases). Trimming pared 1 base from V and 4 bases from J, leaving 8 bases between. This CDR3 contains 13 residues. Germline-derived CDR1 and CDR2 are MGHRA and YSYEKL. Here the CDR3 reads CASSQGTSYEQYF. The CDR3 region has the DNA TGCGCCAGCAGCCAAGGGACTTCATACGAGCAGTACTTC.

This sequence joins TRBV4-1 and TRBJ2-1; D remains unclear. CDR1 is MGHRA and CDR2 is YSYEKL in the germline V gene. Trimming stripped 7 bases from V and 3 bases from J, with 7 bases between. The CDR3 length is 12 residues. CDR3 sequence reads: CASISGYNEQFF. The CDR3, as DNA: TGCGCCAGCATTTCCGGCTACAATGAGCAGTTCTTC.

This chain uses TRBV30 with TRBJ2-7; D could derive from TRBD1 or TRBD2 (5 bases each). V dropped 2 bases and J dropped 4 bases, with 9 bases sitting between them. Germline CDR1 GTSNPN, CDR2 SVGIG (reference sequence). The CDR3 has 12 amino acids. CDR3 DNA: TGTGCCTGGAGTTATTGGGGGTACGAGCAGTACTTC. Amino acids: CAWSYWGYEQYF.

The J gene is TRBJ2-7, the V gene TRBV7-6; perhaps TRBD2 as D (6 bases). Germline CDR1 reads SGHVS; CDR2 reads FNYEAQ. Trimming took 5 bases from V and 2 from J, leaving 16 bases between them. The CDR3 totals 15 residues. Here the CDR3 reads CASSPGPAGTYEQYF. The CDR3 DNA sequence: TGTGCCAGCAGCCCGGGACCGGCGGGGACCTACGAGCAGTACTTC.

As DNA, the CDR3 is TGTGCCAGCACCCAGGGGTGGACTGGGGCCAACGTCCTGACTTTC. It specifies CASTQGWTGANVLTF. The gene calls are TRBV27 and TRBJ2-6; the D gene is possibly TRBD1 (6 bases). Germline CDR1 MNHEY, CDR2 SMNVEV (reference sequence). The CDR3 consists of 15 residues. V was pared by 7 bases and J by 2 bases, with 12 bases between.

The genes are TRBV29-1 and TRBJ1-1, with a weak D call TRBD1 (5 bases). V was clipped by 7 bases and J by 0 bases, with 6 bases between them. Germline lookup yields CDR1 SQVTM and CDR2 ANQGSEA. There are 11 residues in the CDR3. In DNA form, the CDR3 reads TGCAGCGGACAGCTGAACACTGAAGCTTTCTTT. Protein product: CSGQLNTEAFF.

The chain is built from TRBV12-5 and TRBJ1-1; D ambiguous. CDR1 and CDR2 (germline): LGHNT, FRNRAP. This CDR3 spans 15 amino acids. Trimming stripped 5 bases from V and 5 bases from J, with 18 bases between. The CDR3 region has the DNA TGTGCTAGTGGTCCTGAAGGAGCCCCTAGAACTGAAGCTTTCTTT. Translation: CASGPEGAPRTEAFF.

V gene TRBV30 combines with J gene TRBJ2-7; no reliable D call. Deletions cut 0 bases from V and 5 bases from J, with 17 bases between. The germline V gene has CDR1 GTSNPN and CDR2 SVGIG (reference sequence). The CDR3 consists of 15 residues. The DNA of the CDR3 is TGTGCCTGGAGTGTTGGGTCACATAGACCCAACGAGCAGTACTTC. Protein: CAWSVGSHRPNEQYF. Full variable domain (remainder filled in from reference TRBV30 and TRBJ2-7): SQTIHQWPATLVQPVGSPLSLECTVEGTSNPNLYWYRQAAGRGLQLLFYSVGIGQISSEVPQNLSASRPQDRQFILSSKKLLLSDSGFYLCAWSVGSHRPNEQYFGPGTRLTVT.

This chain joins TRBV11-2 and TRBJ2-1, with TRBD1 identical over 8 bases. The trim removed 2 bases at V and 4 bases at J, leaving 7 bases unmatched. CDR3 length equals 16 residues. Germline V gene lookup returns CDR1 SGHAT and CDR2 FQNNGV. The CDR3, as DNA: TGTGCCAGCAGCTTATCTCCAGGGACAGGTTACAATGAGCAGTTCTTC. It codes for CASSLSPGTGYNEQFF.

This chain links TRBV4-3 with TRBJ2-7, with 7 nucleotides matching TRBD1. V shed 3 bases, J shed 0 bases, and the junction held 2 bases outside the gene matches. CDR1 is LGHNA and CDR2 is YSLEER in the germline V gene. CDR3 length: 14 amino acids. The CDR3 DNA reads TGCGCCAGCAGCCAGACAGGGAGCTCCTACGAGCAGTACTTC. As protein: CASSQTGSSYEQYF.

CDR3 protein: CASSSRPVDEQYF. Written as DNA, the CDR3 is TGTGCCAGCAGTTCCCGGCCCGTCGACGAGCAGTACTTC. The rearrangement joins TRBV27 to TRBJ2-7, with D hard to call. Trimming took off 4 bases at V and 5 bases at J, with 12 bases between the two ends. The CDR3 totals 13 residues. The germline gives CDR1 MNHEY, CDR2 SMNVEV (reference sequence).

CDR3 in amino acids: CASSFSQGNVDEQFF. CDR3 bases: TGTGCCAGCAGTTTTAGTCAAGGAAACGTCGATGAGCAGTTCTTC. The chain combines TRBV28 with TRBJ2-1, with D unclear. CDR1 and CDR2 (germline): MDHEN, SYDVKM. V lost 3 bases and J lost 8, with 17 bases in between. This CDR3 contains 15 residues.